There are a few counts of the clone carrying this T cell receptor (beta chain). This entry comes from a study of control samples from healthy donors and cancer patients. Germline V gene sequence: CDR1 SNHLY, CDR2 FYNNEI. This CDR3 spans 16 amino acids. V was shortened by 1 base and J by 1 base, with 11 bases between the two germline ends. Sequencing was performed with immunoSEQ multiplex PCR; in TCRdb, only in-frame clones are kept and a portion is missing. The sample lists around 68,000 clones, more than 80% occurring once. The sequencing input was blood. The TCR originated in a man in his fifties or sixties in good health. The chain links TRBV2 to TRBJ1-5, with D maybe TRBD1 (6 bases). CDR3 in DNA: TGTGCCAGCAGTGAAGTTCCAGGGGTCAGCAATCAGCCCCAGCATTTT. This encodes CASSEVPGVSNQPQHF.